This T cell receptor (beta chain) was recorded in a study of blood T cell repertoires in COVID-19. Data came from immunoSEQ multiplex PCR; TCRdb stores just in-frame clones and leaves some out. The table has about 150,000 clones, 65% to 90% seen once. Sequencing used peripheral blood. The sequence was obtained from a man aged 65 to 85 with acute or convalescent COVID-19.

The CDR3 is CASSQDGNSPLYEKLFF. CDR3 nucleotide sequence: TGTGCCAGCAGCCAAGATGGAAACAGCCCCCTTTATGAAAAACTGTTTTTT. The chain joins TRBV3-1 (or the pseudogene TRBV3-2) to TRBJ1-4, with D uncertain. This CDR3 comprises 17 residues. Per the germline V gene, CDR1 is LGHDT and CDR2 is YNNKEL (reference sequence). With 0 bases removed from V and 6 bases from J, the gap between germline ends came to 17 bases.